This T cell receptor (beta chain) emerged from a study of blood T cell repertoires in COVID-19. Study-wide background: Specimens from acute and convalescent COVID-19 originated in the United States, Italy and Spain. PBMCs, B-cell-depleted T cells, or T cells were the source of the cDNA or gDNA that made up the material.

Source study methods: Scientists estimated how many nucleated cells there were by amplifying reference gene primers. Assay: immunoSEQ multiplex PCR; the TCRdb copy retains only in-frame clones and omits some. V and J calls plus clone size are reproduced from that table; the DNA served to infer D and trimming. The repertoire holds around 250,000 clones, with about nine tenths as singletons. The CDR3 consists of 13 residues. V lost 7 bases and J lost 3; bases outside the gene matches: 6. Per germline, CDR1 GTSNPN and CDR2 SVGIG (reference sequence). The chain links TRBV30 to TRBJ2-7, with 10 positions matching TRBD1. Sequencing used peripheral blood. The clonotype comes from a woman aged 25 to 45 with active or convalescent COVID-19. CDR3 in amino acids: CASSGDRGYEQYF. CDR3 bases: TGTGCCTCCTCCGGGGACAGGGGCTACGAGCAGTACTTC.